The source of this T cell receptor (beta chain) is a study of blood T cell repertoires in COVID-19. Study context: Acute and convalescent COVID-19 samples came from the United States, Italy and Spain. PBMCs, B-cell-depleted T cells, or T cells were the source of the cDNA or gDNA that made up the material.

Germline CDR1 is SQVTM and CDR2 is ANQGSEA. Trimming removed 2 bases from V and 7 bases from J, with 11 bases in between. This CDR3 comprises 13 residues. The sample holds one count of this clone. Authors' methods: Amplifying reference gene primers gave estimates of nucleated cell counts. Measured with immunoSEQ multiplex PCR; TCRdb has only the in-frame clones, and not every one. Clone size and V and J calls were adopted from that table, with D and trimming inferred from the DNA. The table shows about 110,000 clones, with under 95% occurring only once. The sequencing sample was made of peripheral blood. The sequence was collected from a woman between 25 and 40 years old with acute or convalescent COVID-19. The V gene is TRBV29-1, the J gene TRBJ2-2; TRBD2 might be the D (6 bases). In DNA, the CDR3 is TGCAGCGTTGAAATCCAGGGAGGCGGGGAGCTGTTTTTT. This codes for CSVEIQGGGELFF.